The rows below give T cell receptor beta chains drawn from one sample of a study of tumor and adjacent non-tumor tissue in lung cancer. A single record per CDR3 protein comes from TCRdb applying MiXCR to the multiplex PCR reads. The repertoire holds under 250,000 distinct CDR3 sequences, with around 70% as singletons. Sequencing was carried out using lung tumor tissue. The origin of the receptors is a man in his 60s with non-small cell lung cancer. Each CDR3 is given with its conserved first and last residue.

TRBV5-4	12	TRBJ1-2	CASTLDSAGYTF
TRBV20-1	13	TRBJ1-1	CSAGGPGNTEAFF
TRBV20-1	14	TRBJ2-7	CSASSDAPSYEQYF
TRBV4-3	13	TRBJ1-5	CSSSPGRYQPQHF
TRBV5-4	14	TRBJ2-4	CASSLTGAKNIQYF
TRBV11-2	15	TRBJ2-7	CASSPQEVNDYEQYF
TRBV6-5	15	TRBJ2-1	CASSYSRRAGYEQFF
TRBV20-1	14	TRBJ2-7	CSALVQGATHEQYF
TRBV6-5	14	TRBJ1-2	CASSYRGFNYDYTF
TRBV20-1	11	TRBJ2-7	CSAPIEYEQYF
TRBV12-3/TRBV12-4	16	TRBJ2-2	CPTSVTGQPNTRELFF
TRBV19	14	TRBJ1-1	CASSISGTPNETFF
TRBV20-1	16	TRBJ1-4	CIVAQPGRGLKEKLFF
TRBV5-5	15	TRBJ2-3	CASSRTGLSTDTQYF
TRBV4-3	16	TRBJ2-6	CPSSQESVSEANVLTF
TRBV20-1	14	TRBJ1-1	CSASTQAGRTEAFF
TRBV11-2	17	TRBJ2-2	CASSLLAGGPATGELFF
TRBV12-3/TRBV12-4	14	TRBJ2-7	CTSRVTGSSYEQYF
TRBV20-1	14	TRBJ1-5	CSARDRTGSGPQHF
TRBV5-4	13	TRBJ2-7	CGSSGGTTYGQYF
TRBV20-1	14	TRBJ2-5	CSARVRGGPPAQYF
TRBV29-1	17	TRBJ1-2	CSVEVSAGGGGRYGYTF
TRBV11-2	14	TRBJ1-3	CASRFRAPGNSIYF
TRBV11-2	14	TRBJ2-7	CASSRTGFFYKQYF
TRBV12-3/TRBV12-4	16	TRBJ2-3	CASSLASGRYGDTQYF
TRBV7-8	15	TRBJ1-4	CASRPTGASNEKLFF
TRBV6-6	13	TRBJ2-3	CASRSSGGDTQYF
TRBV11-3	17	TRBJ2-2	CASSLEGGSVCTGELFF
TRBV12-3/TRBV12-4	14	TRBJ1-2	CASRTTAANYGYTF
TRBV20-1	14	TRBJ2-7	CNASLSKPPYEQYF
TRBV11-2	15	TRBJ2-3	CASSFLAGETDTQYF
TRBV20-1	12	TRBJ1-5	CSARQGFQPQHF